The rows below give T cell receptor beta chains drawn from one sample of a study of CD8+ T cells in alopecia areata. This table comes from immunoSEQ multiplex PCR, and its TCRdb copy is limited to in-frame clones, with some not included. The table shows 110,000 to 150,000 clones, with less than 70% occurring only once. The specimen was CD8+ T cells sorted from blood, collected at week 4, from a patient treated with tofacitinib. Every receptor here comes from a human donor with alopecia areata. The CDR3 runs from the conserved cysteine through the conserved F or W. A D gene is named only where the DNA matches it firmly. A clone size is listed for some rows: how often the clone was seen (once, few, many), or a class if it is expanded.

j_gene | d_gene | v_gene | abundance | CDR3nt | CDR3aa
TRBJ1-1 | - | TRBV5-6 | few | TGTGCCAGCAGCGTCCCAGGGGATACGAACACTGAAGCTTTCTTT | CASSVPGDTNTEAFF
TRBJ2-5 | - | TRBV25-1 | - | TGTGCCAGCAGTGATGAACTTTTCCAGTACTTC | CASSDELFQYF
TRBJ2-7 | - | TRBV11-2 | few | TGTGCCAGCAGCTTGGAGGGCTCCTACGAGCAGTACTTC | CASSLEGSYEQYF
TRBJ2-2 | - | TRBV30 | few | TGTGCCTGGGTGGGGCCCTACACCGGGGAGCTGTTTTTT | CAWVGPYTGELFF
TRBJ1-1 | - | TRBV15 | few | TGTGCCACCAGGGATTCGGGCACTGAAGCTTTCTTT | CATRDSGTEAFF
TRBJ1-2 | - | TRBV2 | few | TGTGCCAGCAGTGATCGGAATGGCTACACCTTC | CASSDRNGYTF
TRBJ2-5 | TRBD2 | TRBV7-9 | few | TGTGCCAGCAGCCAGCCAGCGGGGGGCGGAGAGACCCAGTACTTC | CASSQPAGGGETQYF
TRBJ2-6 | - | TRBV19 | few | TGTGCCACCCTAGACTTTGCCTCTGGGGCCAACGTCCTGACTTTC | CATLDFASGANVLTF
TRBJ2-7 | - | TRBV6-6 | - | TGTGCCAGCAGTTCCGGGGCCTTCTACGAGCAGTACTTC | CASSSGAFYEQYF
TRBJ1-5 | - | TRBV4-3 | - | TGCGCCAGCAGCCAAGGACATTTTGCTCAGCCCCAGCATTTT | CASSQGHFAQPQHF
TRBJ2-7 | - | TRBV27 | - | TGTGCCAGCAGTGTGGGGAGCTCCTACGAGCAGTACTTC | CASSVGSSYEQYF
TRBJ1-2 | - | TRBV2 | - | TGTGCCAGCAGTGATTATGGCTACACCTTC | CASSDYGYTF
TRBJ1-5 | - | TRBV2 | - | TGTGCCAGCAAAGGAATTGACAATCAGCCCCAGCATTTT | CASKGIDNQPQHF
TRBJ1-2 | - | TRBV5-1 | - | TGCGCCAGCAGCTTGGCCAGACACCGACCCTATGGCTACACCTTC | CASSLARHRPYGYTF
TRBJ2-5 | - | TRBV29-1 | - | TGCAGCGGTGTAGTTACCTTAGAAGAGACCCAGTACTTC | CSGVVTLEETQYF
TRBJ2-7 | TRBD1 | TRBV6-4 | - | TGTGCCAGCACTCCTCGACAGGGACGCTACGAGCAGTACTTC | CASTPRQGRYEQYF
TRBJ1-5 | - | TRBV9 | - | TGTGCCAGCAGCGTAGATGGTTTACGGCAGCCCCAGCATTTT | CASSVDGLRQPQHF
TRBJ2-1 | - | TRBV9 | - | TGTGCCAGCAGCGTAGGTGGCTCGACCAATGAGCAGTTCTTC | CASSVGGSTNEQFF
TRBJ1-1 | TRBD1 | TRBV4-1 | few | TGCGCCAGCAGCCAAGAAGTGGGACAGGGGGCACGGATCATGAACACTGAAGCTTTCTTT | CASSQEVGQGARIMNTEAFF
TRBJ1-2 | - | TRBV29-1 | - | TGCAGCGATGGAACTAACTATGGCTACACCTTC | CSDGTNYGYTF
TRBJ2-3 | - | TRBV29-1 | few | TGCAGCGTTGACCGGGGGCGCCATGAAGATACGCAGTATTTT | CSVDRGRHEDTQYF
TRBJ1-2 | - | TRBV5-6 | - | TGTGCCAGCAGCTTAGCGGGGGTCCAGGCTAACTATGGCTACACCTTC | CASSLAGVQANYGYTF
TRBJ2-7 | TRBD1 | TRBV7-9 | - | TGTGCCAGCAGCTTAGCTGCAGGGGGCCCCAGCTACGAGCAGTACTTC | CASSLAAGGPSYEQYF
TRBJ2-7 | - | TRBV12-5 | - | TGTGCTAGTGGAATGAACAGTGGATACGAGCAGTACTTC | CASGMNSGYEQYF
TRBJ1-2 | - | TRBV7-9 | few | TGTGCCAGCAGCTTAGCTACAGGGACCTATGGCTACACCTTC | CASSLATGTYGYTF
TRBJ1-2 | TRBD1 | TRBV7-8 | - | TGTGCCAGCAGCTTGTGGACAGGGTCGCCATCTAGGGGCTACACCTTC | CASSLWTGSPSRGYTF
TRBJ2-3 | - | TRBV27 | - | TGTGCCAGCAGGGGCAGCACAGATACGCAGTATTTT | CASRGSTDTQYF
TRBJ2-7 | - | TRBV5-6 | once | TGTGCCAGCAGCCCGGACTTTACTTCCTACGAGCAGTACTTC | CASSPDFTSYEQYF
TRBJ2-7 | - | TRBV29-1 | - | TGCAGCGGTGGGGTGCTAGGCGAGCAGTACTTC | CSGGVLGEQYF
TRBJ1-6 | - | TRBV9 | - | TGTGCCAGCACCCTTTCGGATTGGGGGCCACCCCTCCACTTT | CASTLSDWGPPLHF
TRBJ1-4 | - | TRBV2 | few | TGTGCCAGCAGGGAAACAGCAACTAATGAAAAACTGTTTTTT | CASRETATNEKLFF
TRBJ2-4 | - | TRBV29-1 | once | TGCAGCGTGGCCTTAAGGGGAGGTGCCAAAAACATTCAGTACTTC | CSVALRGGAKNIQYF